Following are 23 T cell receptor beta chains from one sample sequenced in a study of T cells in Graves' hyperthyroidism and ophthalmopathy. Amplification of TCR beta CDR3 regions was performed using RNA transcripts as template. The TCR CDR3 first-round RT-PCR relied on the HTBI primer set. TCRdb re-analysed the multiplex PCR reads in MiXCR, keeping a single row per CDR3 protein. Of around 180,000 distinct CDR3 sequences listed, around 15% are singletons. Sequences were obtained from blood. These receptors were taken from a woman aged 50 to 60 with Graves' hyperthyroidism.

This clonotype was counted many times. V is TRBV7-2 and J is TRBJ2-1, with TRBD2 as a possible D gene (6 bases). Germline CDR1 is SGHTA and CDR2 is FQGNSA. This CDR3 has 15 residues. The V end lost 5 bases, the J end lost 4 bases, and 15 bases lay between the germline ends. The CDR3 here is CASSVTGTQYNEQFF. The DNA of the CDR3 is TGTGCCAGCAGCGTGACCGGGACTCAGTACAATGAGCAGTTCTTC.

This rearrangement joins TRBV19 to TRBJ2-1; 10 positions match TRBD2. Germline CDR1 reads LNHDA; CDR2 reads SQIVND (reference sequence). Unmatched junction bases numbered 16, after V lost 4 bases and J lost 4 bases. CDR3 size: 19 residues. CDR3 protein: CASSNTPGLATLLYNEQFF. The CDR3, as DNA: TGTGCCAGTAGTAATACCCCGGGACTAGCGACTCTCCTTTACAATGAGCAGTTCTTC.

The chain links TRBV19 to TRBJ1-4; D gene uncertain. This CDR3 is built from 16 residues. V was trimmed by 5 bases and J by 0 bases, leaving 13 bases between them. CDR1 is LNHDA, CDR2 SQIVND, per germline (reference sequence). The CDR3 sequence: CASSAQEQTTNEKLFF. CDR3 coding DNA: TGTGCCAGTAGTGCCCAGGAGCAAACAACTAATGAAAAACTGTTTTTT. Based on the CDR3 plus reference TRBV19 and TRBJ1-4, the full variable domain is DGGITQSPKYLFRKEGQNVTLSCEQNLNHDAMYWYRQDPGQGLRLIYYSQIVNDFQKGDIAEGYSVSREKKESFPLTVTSAQKNPTAFYLCASSAQEQTTNEKLFFGSGTQLSVL.

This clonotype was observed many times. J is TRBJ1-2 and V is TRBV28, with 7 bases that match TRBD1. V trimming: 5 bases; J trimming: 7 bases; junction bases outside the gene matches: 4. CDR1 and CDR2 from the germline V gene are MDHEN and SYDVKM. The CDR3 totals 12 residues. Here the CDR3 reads CASSKNRGGYTF. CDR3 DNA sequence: TGTGCCAGCAGTAAAAACAGGGGTGGCTACACCTTC.

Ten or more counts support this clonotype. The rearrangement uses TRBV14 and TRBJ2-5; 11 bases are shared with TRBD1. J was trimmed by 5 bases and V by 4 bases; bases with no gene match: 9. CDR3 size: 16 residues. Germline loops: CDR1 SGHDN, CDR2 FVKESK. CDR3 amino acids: CASSPIGQGAWETQYF. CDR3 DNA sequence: TGTGCCAGCAGCCCCATTGGACAGGGGGCTTGGGAGACCCAGTACTTC.

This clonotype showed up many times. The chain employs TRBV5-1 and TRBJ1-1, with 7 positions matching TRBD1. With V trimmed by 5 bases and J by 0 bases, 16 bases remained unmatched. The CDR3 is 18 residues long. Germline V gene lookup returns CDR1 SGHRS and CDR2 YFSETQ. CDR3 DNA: TGCGCCAGCAGACCCCCCGGGACAGTTCTCAACATGAACACTGAAGCTTTCTTT. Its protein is CASRPPGTVLNMNTEAFF.

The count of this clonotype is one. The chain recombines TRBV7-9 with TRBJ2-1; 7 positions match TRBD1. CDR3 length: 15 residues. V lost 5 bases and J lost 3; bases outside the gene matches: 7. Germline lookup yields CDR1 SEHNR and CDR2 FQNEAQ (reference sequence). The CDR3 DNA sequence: TGTGCCAGCAGCCACCGGGACAGAGACTACAATGAGCAGTTCTTC. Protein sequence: CASSHRDRDYNEQFF.

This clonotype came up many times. The CDR3 DNA reads TGTGCCAGCAGCCTGTGGGACAGGGAAGGCGATGAGACCCAGTACTTC. It codes for CASSLWDREGDETQYF. The chain carries TRBV5-5 and TRBJ2-5, with 9 bases lining up with TRBD1. CDR3 length equals 16 residues. Germline V lookup: CDR1 SGHKS, CDR2 YYEKEE (reference sequence). V lost 4 bases, J lost 5 bases, and 12 bases stayed unmatched.

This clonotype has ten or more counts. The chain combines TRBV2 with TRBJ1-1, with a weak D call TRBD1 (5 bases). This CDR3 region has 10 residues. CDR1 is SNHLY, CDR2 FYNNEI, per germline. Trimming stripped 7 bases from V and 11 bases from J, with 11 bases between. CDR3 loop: CASKARGAFF. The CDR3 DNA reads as TGTGCCAGCAAGGCGAGGGGTGCTTTCTTT. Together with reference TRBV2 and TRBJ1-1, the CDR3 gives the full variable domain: EPEVTQTPSHQVTQMGQEVILRCVPISNHLYFYWYRQILGQKVEFLVSFYNNEISEKSEIFDDQFSVERPDGSNFTLKIRSTKLEDSAMYFCASKARGAFFGQGTRLTVV.

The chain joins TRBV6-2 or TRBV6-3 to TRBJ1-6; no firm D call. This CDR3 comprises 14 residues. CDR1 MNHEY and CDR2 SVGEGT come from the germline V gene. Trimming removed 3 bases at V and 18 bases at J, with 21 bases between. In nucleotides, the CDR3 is TGTGCCAGCAGTTATCGCTCCTATAATTCACACCCCCACTTT. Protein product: CASSYRSYNSHPHF.

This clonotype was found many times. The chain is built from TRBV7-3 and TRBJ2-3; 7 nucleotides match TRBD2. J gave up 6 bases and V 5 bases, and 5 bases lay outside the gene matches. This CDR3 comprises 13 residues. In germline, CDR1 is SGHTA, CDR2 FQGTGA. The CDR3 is CASSPLATDTQYF. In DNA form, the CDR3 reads TGTGCCAGCAGCCCACTAGCGACGGATACGCAGTATTTT.

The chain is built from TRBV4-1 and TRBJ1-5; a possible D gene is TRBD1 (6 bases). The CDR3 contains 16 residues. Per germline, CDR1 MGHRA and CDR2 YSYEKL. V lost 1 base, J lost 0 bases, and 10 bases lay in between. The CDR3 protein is CASSQGTVYSNQPQHF. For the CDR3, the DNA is TGCGCCAGCAGCCAAGGGACAGTTTATAGCAATCAGCCCCAGCATTTT.

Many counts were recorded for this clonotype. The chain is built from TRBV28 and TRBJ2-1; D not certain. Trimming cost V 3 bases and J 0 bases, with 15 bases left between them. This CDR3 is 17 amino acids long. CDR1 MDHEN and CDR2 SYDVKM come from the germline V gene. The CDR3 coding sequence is TGTGCCAGCAGTTTCGTCTCAGGACGGAGCTCCTACAATGAGCAGTTCTTC. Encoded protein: CASSFVSGRSSYNEQFF.

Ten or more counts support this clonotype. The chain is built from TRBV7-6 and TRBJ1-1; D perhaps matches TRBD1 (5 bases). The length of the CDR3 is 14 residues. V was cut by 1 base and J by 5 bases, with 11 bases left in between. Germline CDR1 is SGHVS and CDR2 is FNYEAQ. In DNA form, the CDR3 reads TGTGCCAGCAGCTTAGGCGTAGGGGCGACTGAAGCTTTCTTT. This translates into CASSLGVGATEAFF.

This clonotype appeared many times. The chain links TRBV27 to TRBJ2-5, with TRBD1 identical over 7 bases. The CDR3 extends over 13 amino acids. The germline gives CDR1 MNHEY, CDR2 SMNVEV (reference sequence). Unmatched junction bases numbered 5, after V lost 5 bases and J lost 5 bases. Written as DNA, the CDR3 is TGTGCCAGCAGTCAAACAGGGGCGGAGACCCAGTACTTC. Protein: CASSQTGAETQYF.

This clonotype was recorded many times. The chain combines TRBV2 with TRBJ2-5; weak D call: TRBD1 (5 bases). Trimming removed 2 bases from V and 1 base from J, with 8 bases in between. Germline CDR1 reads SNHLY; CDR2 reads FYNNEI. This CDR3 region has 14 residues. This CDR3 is CASSEQGIQETQYF. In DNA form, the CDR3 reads TGTGCCAGCAGTGAACAGGGAATCCAAGAGACCCAGTACTTC.

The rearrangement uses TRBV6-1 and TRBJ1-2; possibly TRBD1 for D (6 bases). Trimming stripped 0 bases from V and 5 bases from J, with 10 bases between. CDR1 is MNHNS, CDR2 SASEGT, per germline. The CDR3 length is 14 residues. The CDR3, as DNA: TGTGCCAGCAGTGAAGCACATCAGGGGTATGGCTACACCTTC. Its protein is CASSEAHQGYGYTF.

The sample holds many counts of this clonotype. DNA of the CDR3: TGTGCCAGCAGCATCCTTCGACAGGCGCTCACAGATACGCAGTATTTT. This sequence encodes CASSILRQALTDTQYF. This chain joins TRBV7-9 and TRBJ2-3, with D maybe TRBD1 (6 bases). Between the trimmed V and J ends, which lost 5 bases and 2 bases, there was a span of 17 bases. Germline CDR1 SEHNR, CDR2 FQNEAQ (reference sequence). This CDR3 spans 16 amino acids.

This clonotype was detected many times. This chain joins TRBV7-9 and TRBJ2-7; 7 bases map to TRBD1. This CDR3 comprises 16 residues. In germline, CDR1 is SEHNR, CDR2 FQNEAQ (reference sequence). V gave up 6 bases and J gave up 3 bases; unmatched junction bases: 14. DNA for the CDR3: TGTGCCAGCAGTCATACTCACCTGGGACAGAACTACGAGCAGTACTTC. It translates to CASSHTHLGQNYEQYF.

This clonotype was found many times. CDR3 coding DNA: TGCGCCAGCAGCCAAGGTCATTACAATGAGCAGTTCTTC. Its translation is CASSQGHYNEQFF. This chain links TRBV4-1 with TRBJ2-1; D remains ambiguous. This CDR3 is built from 13 residues. The germline V gene encodes CDR1 MGHRA and CDR2 YSYEKL. Between the trimmed V and J ends, which lost 1 base and 4 bases, there was a span of 5 bases.

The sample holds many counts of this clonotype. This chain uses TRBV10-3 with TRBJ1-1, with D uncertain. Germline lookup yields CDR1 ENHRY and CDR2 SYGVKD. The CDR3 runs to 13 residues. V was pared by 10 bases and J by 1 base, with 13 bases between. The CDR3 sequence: CATCREANTEAFF. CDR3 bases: TGTGCCACGTGCCGGGAAGCGAACACTGAAGCTTTCTTT.

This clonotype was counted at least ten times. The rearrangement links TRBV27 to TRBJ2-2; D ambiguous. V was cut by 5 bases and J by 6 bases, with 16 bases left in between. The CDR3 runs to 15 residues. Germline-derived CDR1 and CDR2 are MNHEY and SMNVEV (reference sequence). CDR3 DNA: TGTGCCAGCAGTATAGGACGCACAGCAGCCGGGGAGCTGTTTTTT. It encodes CASSIGRTAAGELFF.

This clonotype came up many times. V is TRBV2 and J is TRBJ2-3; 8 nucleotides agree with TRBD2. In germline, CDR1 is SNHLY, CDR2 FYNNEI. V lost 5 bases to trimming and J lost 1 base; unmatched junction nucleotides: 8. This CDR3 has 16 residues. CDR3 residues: CASSRDRGGGTDTQYF. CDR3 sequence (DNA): TGTGCCAGCAGTCGGGATCGGGGGGGAGGCACAGATACGCAGTATTTT.